This is a list of T cell receptor beta chains from one sample in a study of Graves' ophthalmopathy and Graves' hyperthyroidism. TCRdb fed the multiplex PCR reads into MiXCR, producing one record per CDR3 protein. Here the sample spans approximately 380,000 distinct CDR3 sequences, 20% to 25% being singletons. What was sequenced was peripheral blood. The receptors shown here come from a woman under 30 with stable Graves' hyperthyroidism. Each CDR3 is given with its conserved first and last residue. A D gene is named only where the DNA matches it firmly. Clone size is shown for a subset of rows, as once, few, many or a class of expanded clone.

>TRBV4-3|NA|few|TRBJ2-7
CASSQGEGGYEQYF
TGCGCCAGCAGCCAAGGGGAAGGGGGCTACGAGCAGTACTTC
>TRBV7-3|NA|many|TRBJ2-7
CASSLTGQRDYEQYF
TGTGCCAGCAGCTTAACGGGACAAAGGGACTACGAGCAGTACTTC
>TRBV4-1|NA|NA|TRBJ2-5
CASSQVGRDETQYF
TGCGCCAGCAGCCAAGTAGGAAGGGACGAGACCCAGTACTTC
>TRBV10-1|TRBD2|many|TRBJ2-5
CASSESGTSGVETQYF
TGCGCCAGCAGTGAGTCCGGGACTAGCGGGGTCGAGACCCAGTACTTC
>TRBV6-2/TRBV6-3|NA|few|TRBJ2-6
CASNVPRVSNSGANVLTF
TGTGCCAGCAATGTTCCTCGGGTGAGCAACTCTGGGGCCAACGTCCTGACTTTC
>TRBV4-1|TRBD1|few|TRBJ2-7
CASSHPGQGAREQYF
TGCGCCAGCAGCCACCCGGGACAGGGGGCGCGGGAGCAGTACTTC
>TRBV3-1|NA|many|TRBJ1-2
CASSEVGAAGYTF
TGTGCCAGCTCAGAAGTGGGAGCGGCAGGCTACACCTTC
>TRBV6-1|TRBD1|NA|TRBJ2-7
CASMRTGSYEQYF
TGTGCCAGCATGCGGACAGGCTCCTACGAGCAGTACTTC
>TRBV11-2|NA|many|TRBJ2-7
CASSTWDSRAYEQYF
TGTGCCAGCAGCACCTGGGACTCCCGGGCCTACGAGCAGTACTTC
>TRBV28|NA|once|TRBJ2-5
CASSLTQGWETQYF
TGTGCCAGCAGTCTTACGCAGGGGTGGGAGACCCAGTACTTC
>TRBV11-2|TRBD2|NA|TRBJ2-5
CASSAAPGLEETQYF
TGTGCCAGCAGCGCAGCACCGGGACTAGAGGAGACCCAGTACTTC
>TRBV2|TRBD1|many|TRBJ2-2
CASSPSWTGANTGELFF
TGTGCCAGCAGTCCCTCCTGGACAGGAGCGAACACCGGGGAGCTGTTTTTT
>TRBV4-1|TRBD1|many|TRBJ1-1
CASSHRSGTGGLNTEAFF
TGCGCCAGCAGCCATCGGTCCGGGACAGGGGGCTTGAACACTGAAGCTTTCTTT
>TRBV7-6|TRBD1|many|TRBJ1-1
CASSSRQGWEAFF
TGTGCCAGCAGCTCCCGACAGGGTTGGGAAGCTTTCTTT
>TRBV6-5|NA|NA|TRBJ2-5
CASSYRGKETQYF
TGTGCCAGCAGTTATAGGGGCAAAGAGACCCAGTACTTC
>TRBV6-5|NA|many|TRBJ1-6
CASSYSGGPYNSPLHF
TGTGCCAGCAGTTACTCGGGGGGCCCCTATAATTCACCCCTCCACTTT
>TRBV29-1|TRBD1|many|TRBJ1-2
CSVEGTGDYGYTF
TGCAGCGTTGAAGGGACAGGGGACTATGGCTACACCTTC
>TRBV28|TRBD1|many|TRBJ1-1
CASSPLQPGQGAEAFF
TGTGCCAGCAGTCCCCTACAACCGGGACAGGGGGCTGAAGCTTTCTTT
>TRBV7-8|TRBD1|many|TRBJ2-7
CASRSRQGARDEQYF
TGTGCCAGCAGATCCCGACAGGGGGCGAGAGACGAGCAGTACTTC
>TRBV6-2/TRBV6-3|NA|many|TRBJ2-2
CASSKTRLPGELFF
TGTGCCAGCAGTAAGACTAGGTTGCCCGGGGAGCTGTTTTTT
>TRBV12-3/TRBV12-4|NA|many|TRBJ1-6
CASSLRRDSPLHF
TGTGCCAGCAGTCTCCGACGGGATTCACCCCTCCACTTT
>TRBV2|NA|few|TRBJ1-6
CASSYQDSYNSPLHF
TGTGCCAGCAGTTACCAGGACTCCTATAATTCACCCCTCCACTTT
>TRBV2|NA|many|TRBJ1-2
CASKIYTF
TGTGCCAGCAAAATCTACACCTTC
>TRBV29-1|NA|few|TRBJ2-1
CSGGRRGGYNEQFF
TGCAGCGGGGGTCGAAGGGGTGGGTACAATGAGCAGTTCTTC
>TRBV2|NA|many|TRBJ1-1
CASSNAGRSTEAFF
TGTGCCAGCAGTAACGCGGGGAGAAGTACTGAAGCTTTCTTT
>TRBV15|TRBD1|many|TRBJ2-5
CATSTTGGIVETQYF
TGTGCCACCAGCACCACAGGGGGCATCGTGGAGACCCAGTACTTC
>TRBV5-1|NA|NA|TRBJ2-7
CASSHPDSIYEQYF
TGCGCCAGCAGCCACCCGGACAGCATATACGAGCAGTACTTC
>TRBV7-3|NA|many|TRBJ1-1
CASSLWGIGTEAFF
TGTGCCAGCAGCTTATGGGGGATAGGCACTGAAGCTTTCTTT
>TRBV29-1|NA|many|TRBJ2-5
CSVEDLMHGGQETQYF
TGCAGCGTTGAAGATCTTATGCACGGAGGGCAAGAGACCCAGTACTTC
>TRBV30|NA|few|TRBJ2-7
CAWSPPPRSNPYEQYF
TGTGCCTGGAGCCCCCCTCCCCGGAGTAATCCCTACGAGCAGTACTTC
>TRBV28|NA|NA|TRBJ2-7
CASSPLLYYEQYF
TGTGCCAGCAGTCCGCTCCTCTACTACGAGCAGTACTTC
>TRBV12-3/TRBV12-4|NA|many|TRBJ1-3
CASSAVGGPGNTIYF
TGTGCCAGCAGTGCCGTAGGGGGTCCTGGAAACACCATATATTTT
>TRBV29-1|TRBD2|many|TRBJ2-5
CSVRATSGFQETQYF
TGCAGCGTCCGGGCGACTAGCGGGTTTCAAGAGACCCAGTACTTC
>TRBV6-1|TRBD1|once|TRBJ1-5
CASSVHSAGTDNQPQHF
TGTGCCAGCAGTGTCCACTCGGCCGGGACAGACAATCAGCCCCAGCATTTT
>TRBV5-6|NA|many|TRBJ1-5
CASSLVGHRRYSNQPQHF
TGTGCCAGCAGCTTGGTGGGGCACAGGAGGTATAGCAATCAGCCCCAGCATTTT
>TRBV4-2|TRBD1|NA|TRBJ2-2
CASSQDTGTGSGELFF
TGTGCCAGCAGCCAAGATACCGGGACAGGGTCCGGGGAGCTGTTTTTT
>TRBV2|NA|many|TRBJ1-1
CASSEGGGTEAFF
TGTGCCAGCAGTGAGGGGGGTGGCACTGAAGCTTTCTTT
>TRBV5-1|NA|few|TRBJ1-1
CASGPGGGTEAFF
TGCGCCAGCGGACCGGGGGGTGGGACTGAAGCTTTCTTT